The clone carrying this T cell receptor (beta chain) was found once. The germline gives CDR1 SGHRS, CDR2 YFSETQ. The CDR3 spans 15 residues. Trimming pared 0 bases from V and 3 bases from J, leaving 12 bases between. These data belong to a study of spatial heterogeneity in lung cancer. As for the study in general: Some 72 TRACERx patients with early, untreated non-small cell lung cancer donated samples.

Time point given: blood at routine non-recurrence follow-up after resection. Researchers sequenced whole RNA taken from tumor, nontumor lung or frozen PBMC without sorting. TCRdb ran MiXCR on the 5' RACE reads and lists one entry per CDR3 protein. The sample consists of about 94,000 distinct CDR3 sequences, just under 20% of them appearing once. The chain combines TRBV5-1 with TRBJ1-1, with D hard to call. The TCR sequence derives from a male donor with early-stage non-small cell lung cancer. Sequencing was performed on PBMCs, taken at follow-up. The CDR3: CASSLVKLGDTEAFF. CDR3 nucleotide sequence: TGCGCCAGCAGCTTGGTAAAGCTCGGGGACACTGAAGCTTTCTTT.